This TCR beta chain was sequenced for a study of control samples from healthy donors and cancer patients (dated by TCRdb to about 2020). Including the terminal cysteine and phenylalanine, the CDR3 comprises 15 residues. The entry retains the CDR3 DNA only, 45 bases that are in frame from base 1. The germline V gene (reference sequence) yields SGHNT for CDR1 and YYREEE for CDR2. V trim: 6 bases; J trim: 8 bases; unmatched bases: 14. Receptors were amplified or captured by the immunoSEQ multiplex PCR assay. As stored in TCRdb, this immuneACCESS dataset retains in-frame rearrangements with V and J assigned. A fraction of the clones does not appear; measured against another copy, unresolved V genes explain less than half of the discrepancy, and the remainder lacks a known reason. In all, the sample holds roughly 130,000 clones, and 80% to 95% of those were seen once. The ten most abundant clones make up 2% to 3% of the sample.

On this clone itself: The antigen it recognizes is unknown. The record has no base qualities; no much larger clone is one base away.

The chain was built from TRBV5-4 and TRBJ2-1, with 7 bases matching TRBD1. Sequencing used blood. This TCR was sampled from a man between 18 and 29 years old in good health. The CDR3 region: CASTPGQRSSHEQFF. The nucleotide sequence is given as TGTGCCAGCACCCCGGGACAGCGTAGTTCCCATGAGCAGTTCTTC.